These 21 T cell receptor beta chains originate from one sample sequenced in a study of T cells in Graves' hyperthyroidism and ophthalmopathy. Authors of the study amplified TCR beta CDR3 regions from RNA transcripts. RT-PCR in the first round (using the HTBI primer set) targeted the TCR CDR3. One entry per CDR3 protein, called by TCRdb with MiXCR from the multiplex PCR reads. The data show some 800,000 distinct CDR3 sequences, 35% to 45% seen once. Sequencing was performed on blood. The source is a man younger than 30 with Graves' hyperthyroidism.

DNA of the CDR3: TGTGCCAGCAGCCGCAGGGTTTGGAGTAACTATGGCTACACCTTC. It is translated as CASSRRVWSNYGYTF. The chain combines TRBV3-1 with TRBJ1-2, with D possibly being TRBD1 (5 bases). V gave up 4 bases and J gave up 1 base, with 13 bases separating them. The CDR3 covers 15 residues. CDR1 is LGHDT and CDR2 is YNNKEL in the germline V gene (reference sequence).

V and J are TRBV29-1 and TRBJ1-1, with TRBD1 matching 7 bases. The CDR3 spans 12 residues. Germline values: CDR1 SQVTM, CDR2 ANQGSEA. The V segment lost 8 bases and the J segment 4 bases; nucleotides outside the gene matches: 7. The CDR3 region has the DNA TGCAGCAGTGAGTCAGGGGGCACTGAAGCTTTCTTT. Translated, it gives CSSESGGTEAFF.

The sample holds a few counts of this clonotype. The rearrangement links TRBV20-1 to TRBJ2-5; D is perhaps TRBD1 (5 bases). The CDR3 is made up of 14 amino acids. Trimming shortened V by 5 bases and J by 3 bases, and 16 bases separated the two germline ends. CDR1 and CDR2 from the germline V gene are DFQATT and SNEGSKA (reference sequence). The CDR3 here is CSAFSSQGKETQYF. CDR3 nucleotide sequence: TGCAGTGCTTTCTCATCCCAGGGAAAAGAGACCCAGTACTTC.

This clonotype was counted between two and nine times. This rearrangement joins TRBV4-1 to TRBJ1-5; no firm D call. This CDR3 is built from 14 residues. V dropped 1 base and J dropped 5 bases, with 9 bases sitting between them. CDR1 MGHRA and CDR2 YSYEKL come from the germline V gene. The CDR3 coding sequence is TGCGCCAGCAGCCAAGCTGGTGGGGATCAGCCCCAGCATTTT. Its translation: CASSQAGGDQPQHF.

In its sample, this clonotype was seen many times. This rearrangement joins TRBV7-9 to TRBJ1-5; D remains unclear. Germline loops: CDR1 SEHNR, CDR2 FQNEAQ (reference sequence). The CDR3 totals 14 residues. V was clipped by 1 base and J by 5 bases, with 9 bases between them. CDR3 protein: CASSLGDNHQPQHF. Here the CDR3 DNA reads TGTGCCAGCAGCTTAGGGGATAATCATCAGCCCCAGCATTTT.

A few counts support this clonotype. CDR3 residues: CSVRRRFTGELFF. The DNA of the CDR3 is TGCAGCGTACGACGGCGTTTTACCGGGGAGCTGTTTTTT. The gene calls are TRBV29-1 and TRBJ2-2; D remains ambiguous. In germline, CDR1 is SQVTM, CDR2 ANQGSEA. The CDR3 consists of 13 residues. The ends were cut back, 6 bases at V and 5 bases at J, with 13 bases in the middle.

The J gene is TRBJ1-4, the V gene TRBV20-1; maybe TRBD1 (6 bases). CDR3 length: 15 residues. The V and J ends lost 3 bases and 4 bases respectively, with 15 bases between them. Germline loops: CDR1 DFQATT, CDR2 SNEGSKA (reference sequence). The CDR3 loop is CSARGGGQLNEKLFF. The CDR3 coding sequence is TGCAGTGCTAGGGGTGGGGGGCAGCTTAATGAAAAACTGTTTTTT.

This clonotype was observed at least ten times. The rearrangement joins TRBV19 to TRBJ1-1; D gene unclear. V was clipped by 6 bases and J by 0 bases, with 8 bases between them. This CDR3 is built from 13 residues. CDR1 and CDR2 (germline): LNHDA, SQIVND (reference sequence). CDR3 bases: TGTGCCAGTAGCATAACACTGAACACTGAAGCTTTCTTT. Its translation: CASSITLNTEAFF.

This clonotype was counted ten times or more. CDR3 sequence: CASSGTATGTYYEQYF. CDR3 nucleotides: TGCGCCAGCAGCGGGACGGCAACGGGGACCTACTACGAGCAGTACTTC. The V gene is TRBV5-1, the J gene TRBJ2-7; D possibly matches TRBD1 or TRBD2 (5 bases each). The CDR3 is 16 residues long. From germline, CDR1 is SGHRS and CDR2 YFSETQ. Deletions cut 4 bases from V and 3 bases from J, with 20 bases between.

The gene calls are TRBV29-1 and TRBJ1-2; D not certain. With 3 bases removed from V and 0 bases from J, the gap between germline ends came to 14 bases. Germline assignment: CDR1 SQVTM and CDR2 ANQGSEA. The CDR3 totals 15 residues. The CDR3 is CSVDDPSQPNYGYTF. As DNA, the CDR3 is TGCAGCGTTGACGATCCCAGCCAGCCTAACTATGGCTACACCTTC.

This clonotype was detected a few times. J is TRBJ2-6 and V is TRBV2; 9 bases fit TRBD1. Germline V gene data show CDR1 as SNHLY and CDR2 as FYNNEI. The CDR3 spans 17 residues. V trimming: 5 bases; J trimming: 1 base; junction bases outside the gene matches: 6. Here the CDR3 reads CASSPGQGRSGANVLTF. The CDR3 nucleotides read TGTGCCAGCAGTCCGGGACAGGGACGATCTGGGGCCAACGTCCTGACTTTC.

The J gene is TRBJ1-6, the V gene TRBV7-9; 7 bases agree with TRBD1. Germline V gene sequence: CDR1 SEHNR, CDR2 FQNEAQ (reference sequence). This CDR3 has 14 amino acids. V shed 5 bases, J shed 7 bases, and the junction held 5 bases outside the gene matches. CDR3 bases: TGTGCCAGCAGCGACAGGGCGAGGAATTCACCCCTCCACTTT. The encoded protein is CASSDRARNSPLHF.

Notes on this clonotype: This may stem from a read error, because a much larger clone lies one nucleotide away. The chain is built from TRBV19 and TRBJ1-5; D is unresolved. Germline V gene lookup returns CDR1 LNHDA and CDR2 SQIVND (reference sequence). V was shortened by 5 bases and J by 9 bases, with 17 bases between the two germline ends. This CDR3 has 14 residues. CDR3 sequence reads: CASSDRAEDRPQHF. The CDR3 DNA sequence: TGTGCCAGTAGTGATAGGGCAGAAGATCGGCCCCAGCATTTT.

This clonotype was seen at least ten times. This chain links TRBV10-3 with TRBJ1-3, with D hard to call. V lost 6 bases and J 0 bases, leaving 6 bases between the germline ends. Germline V gives CDR1 ENHRY, CDR2 SYGVKD. The CDR3 runs 13 residues. CDR3 sequence: CAIRALSGNTIYF. The CDR3 DNA sequence: TGTGCCATCAGGGCCCTCTCTGGAAACACCATATATTTT.

This sequence joins TRBV12-3 or TRBV12-4 and TRBJ2-5; D remains unclear. V was shortened by 5 bases and J by 5 bases, with 15 bases between the two germline ends. This CDR3 contains 14 residues. DNA of the CDR3: TGTGCCAGCAGTGCTCGACCTGGGCTCGAGACCCAGTACTTC. Translation: CASSARPGLETQYF.

The chain employs TRBV6-5 and TRBJ1-2; D remains ambiguous. The CDR3 extends over 13 amino acids. CDR1 MNHEY and CDR2 SVGAGI come from the germline V gene. V shed 8 bases and J shed 8 bases, with 18 bases lying between them. DNA of the CDR3: TGTGCCAGCGGGGTGGCAGGATCGGCCGGCTACACCTTC. Translation: CASGVAGSAGYTF.

This clonotype was detected only once. V gene TRBV4-1 combines with J gene TRBJ2-7; 11 bases fit TRBD1. The CDR3 is 15 amino acids. J lost 6 bases, V lost 6 bases, and 10 bases had no gene match. Germline V gene sequence: CDR1 MGHRA, CDR2 YSYEKL. CDR3 loop: CASSQWGQGGGEQYF. The CDR3 DNA is TGCGCCAGCAGTCAATGGGGACAGGGGGGCGGCGAGCAGTACTTC.

The CDR3: CASSFGRLDSGNTIYF. CDR3 in DNA: TGCGCCAGCAGCTTCGGACGGCTGGACTCTGGAAACACCATATATTTT. The V call is TRBV5-1, the J call TRBJ1-3, with unresolved D. Per germline, CDR1 SGHRS and CDR2 YFSETQ. V was shortened by 2 bases and J by 0 bases, with 12 bases between the two germline ends. The CDR3 spans 16 residues.

The rearrangement uses TRBV7-6 and TRBJ1-1; D remains ambiguous. The CDR3 runs to 15 residues. Germline CDR1 is SGHVS and CDR2 is FNYEAQ. The V end lost 6 bases, the J end lost 0 bases, and 14 bases lay between the germline ends. The CDR3 nucleotides read TGTGCCAGCAGTTTCCGAGGATTATTGAACACTGAAGCTTTCTTT. Translated: CASSFRGLLNTEAFF.

This clonotype was seen only a few times. The genes are TRBV12-3 or TRBV12-4 and TRBJ2-7; 8 bases fit TRBD1. This CDR3 has 14 amino acids. With V trimmed by 6 bases and J by 2 bases, 6 bases remained unmatched. CDR3 residues: CASSQTGAPYEQYF. CDR3 nucleotides: TGTGCCAGCAGCCAGACAGGGGCCCCCTACGAGCAGTACTTC.

The chain uses TRBV5-1 and TRBJ1-1; a possible D gene is TRBD1 (6 bases). V was trimmed by 1 base and J by 4 bases, leaving 17 bases between them. This CDR3 contains 16 residues. Germline V gives CDR1 SGHRS, CDR2 YFSETQ. DNA of the CDR3: TGCGCCAGCAGCTTGTTAAAGACAGGAGAGAGCACTGAAGCTTTCTTT. It codes for CASSLLKTGESTEAFF.